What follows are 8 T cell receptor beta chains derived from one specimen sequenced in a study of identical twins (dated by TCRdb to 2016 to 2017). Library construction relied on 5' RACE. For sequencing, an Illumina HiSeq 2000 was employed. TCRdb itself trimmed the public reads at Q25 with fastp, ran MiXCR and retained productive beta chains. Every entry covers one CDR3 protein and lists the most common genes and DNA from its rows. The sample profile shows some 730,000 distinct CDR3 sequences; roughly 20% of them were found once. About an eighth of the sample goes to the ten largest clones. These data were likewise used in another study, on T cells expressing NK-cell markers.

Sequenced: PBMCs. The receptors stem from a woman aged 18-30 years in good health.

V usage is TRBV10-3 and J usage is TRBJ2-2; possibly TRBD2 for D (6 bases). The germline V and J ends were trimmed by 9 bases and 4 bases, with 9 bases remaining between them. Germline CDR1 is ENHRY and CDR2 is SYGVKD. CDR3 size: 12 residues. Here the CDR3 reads CAITGGTGELFF. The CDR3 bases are TGTGCCATAACCGGGGGCACCGGGGAGCTGTTTTTT.

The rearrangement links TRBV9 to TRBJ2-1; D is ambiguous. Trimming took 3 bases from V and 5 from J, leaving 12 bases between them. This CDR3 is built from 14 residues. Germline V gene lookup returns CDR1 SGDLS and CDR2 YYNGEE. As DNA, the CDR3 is TGTGCCAGCAGCGACGGACCTACAGACAATGAGCAGTTCTTC. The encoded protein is CASSDGPTDNEQFF.

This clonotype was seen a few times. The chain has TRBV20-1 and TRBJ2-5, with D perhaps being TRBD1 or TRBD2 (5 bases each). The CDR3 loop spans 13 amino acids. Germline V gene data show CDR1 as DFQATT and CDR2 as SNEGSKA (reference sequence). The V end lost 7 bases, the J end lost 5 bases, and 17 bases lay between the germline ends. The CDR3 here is CSGLRDAPETQYF. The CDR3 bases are TGCAGTGGTCTCCGGGACGCCCCGGAGACCCAGTACTTC.

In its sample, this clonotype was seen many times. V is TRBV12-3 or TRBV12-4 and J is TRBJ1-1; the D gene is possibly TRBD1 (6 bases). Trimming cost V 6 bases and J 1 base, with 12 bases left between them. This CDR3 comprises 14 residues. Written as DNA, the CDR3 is TGTGCCAGCAGCTTTCAGGGGCGGAACACTGAAGCTTTCTTT. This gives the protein CASSFQGRNTEAFF.

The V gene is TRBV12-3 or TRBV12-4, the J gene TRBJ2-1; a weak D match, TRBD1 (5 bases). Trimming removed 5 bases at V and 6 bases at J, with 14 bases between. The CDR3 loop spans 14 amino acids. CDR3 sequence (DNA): TGTGCCAGCAGTATCAGGGCCCTATTCAATGAGCAGTTCTTC. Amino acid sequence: CASSIRALFNEQFF.

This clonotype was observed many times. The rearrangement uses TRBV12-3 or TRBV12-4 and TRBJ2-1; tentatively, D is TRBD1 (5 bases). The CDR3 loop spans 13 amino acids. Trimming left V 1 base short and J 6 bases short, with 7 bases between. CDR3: CASSLVGVNEQFF. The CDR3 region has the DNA TGTGCCAGCAGTTTAGTAGGGGTCAATGAGCAGTTCTTC.

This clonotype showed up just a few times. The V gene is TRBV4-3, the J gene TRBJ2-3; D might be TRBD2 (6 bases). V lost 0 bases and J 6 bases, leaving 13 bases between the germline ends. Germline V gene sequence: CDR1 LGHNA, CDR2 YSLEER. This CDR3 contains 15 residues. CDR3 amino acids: CASSQDIGGTDTQYF. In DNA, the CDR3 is TGCGCCAGCAGCCAAGATATCGGAGGGACGGATACGCAGTATTTT.

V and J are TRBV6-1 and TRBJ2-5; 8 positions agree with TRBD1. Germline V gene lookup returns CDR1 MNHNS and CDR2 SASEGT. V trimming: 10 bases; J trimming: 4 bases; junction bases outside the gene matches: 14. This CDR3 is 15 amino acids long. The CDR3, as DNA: TGTGCCACCCGAACAGGGGGAGTTTCACGAGAGACCCAGTACTTC. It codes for CATRTGGVSRETQYF.